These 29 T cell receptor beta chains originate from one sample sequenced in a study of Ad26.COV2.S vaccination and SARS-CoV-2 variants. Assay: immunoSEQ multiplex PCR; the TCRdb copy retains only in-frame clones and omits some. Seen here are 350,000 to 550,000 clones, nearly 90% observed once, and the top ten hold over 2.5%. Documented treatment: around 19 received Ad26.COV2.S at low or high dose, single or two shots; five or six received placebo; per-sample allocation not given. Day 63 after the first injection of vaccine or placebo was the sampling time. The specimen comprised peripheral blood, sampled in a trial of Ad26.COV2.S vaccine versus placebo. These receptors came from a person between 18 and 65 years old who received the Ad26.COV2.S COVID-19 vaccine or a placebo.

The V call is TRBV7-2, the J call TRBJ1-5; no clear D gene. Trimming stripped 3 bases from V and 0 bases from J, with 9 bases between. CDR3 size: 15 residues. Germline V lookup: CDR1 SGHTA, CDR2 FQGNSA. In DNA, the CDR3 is TGTGCCAGCAGCTTTGGCGGTGATAGCAATCAGCCCCAGCATTTT. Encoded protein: CASSFGGDSNQPQHF. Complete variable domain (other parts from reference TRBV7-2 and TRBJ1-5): GAGVSQSPSNKVTEKGKDVELRCDPISGHTALYWYRQSLGQGLEFLIYFQGNSAPDKSGLPSDRFSAERTGGSVSTLTIQRTQQEDSAVYLCASSFGGDSNQPQHFGDGTRLSIL.

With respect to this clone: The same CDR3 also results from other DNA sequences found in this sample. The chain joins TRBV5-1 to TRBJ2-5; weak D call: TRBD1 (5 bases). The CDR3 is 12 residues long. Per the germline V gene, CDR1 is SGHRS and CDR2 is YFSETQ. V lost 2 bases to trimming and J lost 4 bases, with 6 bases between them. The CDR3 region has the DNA TGCGCCAGCAGCTTTCAGGGAGAGACCCAGTACTTC. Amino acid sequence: CASSFQGETQYF.

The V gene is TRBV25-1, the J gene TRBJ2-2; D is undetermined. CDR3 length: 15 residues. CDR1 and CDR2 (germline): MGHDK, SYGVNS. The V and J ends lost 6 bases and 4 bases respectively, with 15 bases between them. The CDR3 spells CASSEAMWPTGELFF. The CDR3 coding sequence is TGTGCCAGCAGCGAGGCGATGTGGCCCACCGGGGAGCTGTTTTTT. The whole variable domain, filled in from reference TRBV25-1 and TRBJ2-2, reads EADIYQTPRYLVIGTGKKITLECSQTMGHDKMYWYQQDPGMELHLIHYSYGVNSTEKGDLSSESTVSRIRTEHFPLTLESARPSHTSQYLCASSEAMWPTGELFFGEGSRLTVL.

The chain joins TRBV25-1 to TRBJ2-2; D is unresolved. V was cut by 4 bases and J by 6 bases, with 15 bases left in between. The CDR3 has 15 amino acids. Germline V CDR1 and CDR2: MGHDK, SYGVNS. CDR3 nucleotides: TGTGCCAGCAGTGCGGAGACAAGGCCCTCCGGGGAGCTGTTTTTT. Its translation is CASSAETRPSGELFF. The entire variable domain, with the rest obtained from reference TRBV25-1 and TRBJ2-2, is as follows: EADIYQTPRYLVIGTGKKITLECSQTMGHDKMYWYQQDPGMELHLIHYSYGVNSTEKGDLSSESTVSRIRTEHFPLTLESARPSHTSQYLCASSAETRPSGELFFGEGSRLTVL.

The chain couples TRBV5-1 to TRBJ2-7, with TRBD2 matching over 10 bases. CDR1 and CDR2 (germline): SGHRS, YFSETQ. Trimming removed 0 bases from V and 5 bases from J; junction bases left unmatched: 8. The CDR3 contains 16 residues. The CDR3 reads CASSLGPGLATHEQYV. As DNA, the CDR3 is TGCGCCAGCAGCTTGGGCCCGGGACTAGCGACCCACGAGCAGTACGTC.

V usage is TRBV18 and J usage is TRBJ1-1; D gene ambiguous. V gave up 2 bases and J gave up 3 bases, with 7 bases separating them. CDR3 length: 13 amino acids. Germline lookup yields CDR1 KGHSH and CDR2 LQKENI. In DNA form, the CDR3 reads TGTGCCAGCTCACCAATCGGCGACACTGAAGCTTTCTTT. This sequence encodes CASSPIGDTEAFF.

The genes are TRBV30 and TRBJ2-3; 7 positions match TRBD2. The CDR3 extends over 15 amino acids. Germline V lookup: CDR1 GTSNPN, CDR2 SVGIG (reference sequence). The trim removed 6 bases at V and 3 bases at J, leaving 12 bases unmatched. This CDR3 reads CACYRNRRGTDTQYF. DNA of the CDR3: TGTGCCTGCTACAGGAACCGGCGGGGGACAGATACGCAGTATTTT.

DNA of the CDR3: TGCGCCAGCACCCCAGGAACCGCGAACACCGGGGAGCTGTTTTTT. Amino acids: CASTPGTANTGELFF. The chain uses TRBV23-1 and TRBJ2-2; no clear D gene. TRBV23-1 is designated an ORF whose function remains uncertain. The V gene lost 7 bases and the J gene lost 0 bases, with 12 bases spanning the gap. The CDR3 runs to 15 residues.

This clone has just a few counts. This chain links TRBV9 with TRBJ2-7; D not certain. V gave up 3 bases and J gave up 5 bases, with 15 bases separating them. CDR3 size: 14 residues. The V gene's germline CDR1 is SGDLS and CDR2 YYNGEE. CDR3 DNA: TGTGCCAGCAGCGGTGGTTACCAAGGGAACGAGCAGTACTTC. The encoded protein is CASSGGYQGNEQYF.

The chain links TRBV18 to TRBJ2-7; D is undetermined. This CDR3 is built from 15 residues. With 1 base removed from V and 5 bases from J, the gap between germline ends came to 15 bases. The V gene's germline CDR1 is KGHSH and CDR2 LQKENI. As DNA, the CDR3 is TGTGCCAGCTCACCACAGACCATGGGTACCCACGAGCAGTACGTC. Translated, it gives CASSPQTMGTHEQYV.

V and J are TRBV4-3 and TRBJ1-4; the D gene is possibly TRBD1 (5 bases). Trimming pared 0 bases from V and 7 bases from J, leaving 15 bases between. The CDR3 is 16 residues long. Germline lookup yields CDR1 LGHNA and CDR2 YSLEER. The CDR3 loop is CASSQDPRDLAEKLFF. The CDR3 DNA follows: TGCGCCAGCAGCCAAGACCCCAGGGACTTAGCTGAAAAACTGTTTTTT.

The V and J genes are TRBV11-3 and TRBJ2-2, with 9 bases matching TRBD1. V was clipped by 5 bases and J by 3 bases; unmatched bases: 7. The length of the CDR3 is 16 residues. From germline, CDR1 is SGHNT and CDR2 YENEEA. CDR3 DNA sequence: TGTGCCAGCAGCCCCAGACAGGGGGGATACACCGGGGAGCTGTTTTTT. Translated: CASSPRQGGYTGELFF.

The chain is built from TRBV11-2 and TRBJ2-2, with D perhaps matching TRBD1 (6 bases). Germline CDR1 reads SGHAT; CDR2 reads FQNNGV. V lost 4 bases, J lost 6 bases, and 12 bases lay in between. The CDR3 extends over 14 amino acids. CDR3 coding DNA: TGTGCCAGCAGCTCGGGACATTGGGCCGGGGAGCTGTTTTTT. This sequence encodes CASSSGHWAGELFF.

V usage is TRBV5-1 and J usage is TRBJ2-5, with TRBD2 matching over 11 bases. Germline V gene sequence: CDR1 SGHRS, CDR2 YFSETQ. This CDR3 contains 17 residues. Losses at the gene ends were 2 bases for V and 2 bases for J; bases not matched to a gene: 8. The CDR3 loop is CASSFLGLAGNQETQYF. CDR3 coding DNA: TGCGCCAGCAGCTTCCTCGGACTAGCGGGTAATCAAGAGACCCAGTACTTC.

This CDR3 reads CASSFSNEQFF. CDR3 DNA sequence: TGTGCCAGCAGCTTTTCGAATGAGCAGTTCTTC. This chain links TRBV5-4 with TRBJ2-1; D is uncertain. The V gene lost 2 bases and the J gene lost 7 bases, with 4 bases spanning the gap. The CDR3 has 11 amino acids. Germline V gene sequence: CDR1 SGHNT, CDR2 YYREEE (reference sequence).

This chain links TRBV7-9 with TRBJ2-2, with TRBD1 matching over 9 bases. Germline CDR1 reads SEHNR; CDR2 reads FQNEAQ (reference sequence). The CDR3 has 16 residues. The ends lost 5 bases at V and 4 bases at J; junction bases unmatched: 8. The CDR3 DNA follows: TGTGCCAGCAGCCCATGGGACAGGGCGGCCACCGGGGAGCTGTTTTTT. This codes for CASSPWDRAATGELFF. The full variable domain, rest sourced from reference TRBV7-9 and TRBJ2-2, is DTGVSQNPRHKITKRGQNVTFRCDPISEHNRLYWYRQTLGQGPEFLTYFQNEAQLEKSRLLSDRFSAERPKGSFSTLEIQRTEQGDSAMYLCASSPWDRAATGELFFGEGSRLTVL.

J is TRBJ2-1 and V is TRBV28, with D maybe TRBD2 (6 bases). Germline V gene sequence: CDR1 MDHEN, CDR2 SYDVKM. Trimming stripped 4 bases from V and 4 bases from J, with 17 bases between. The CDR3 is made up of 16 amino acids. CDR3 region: CASSSGERAPYNEQFF. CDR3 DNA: TGTGCCAGCAGTTCCGGGGAGCGGGCGCCTTACAATGAGCAGTTCTTC.

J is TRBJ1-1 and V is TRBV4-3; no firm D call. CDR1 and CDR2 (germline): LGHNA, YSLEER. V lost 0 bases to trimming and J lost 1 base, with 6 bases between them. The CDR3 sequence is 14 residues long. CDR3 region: CASSQDPGNTEAFF. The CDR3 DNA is TGCGCCAGCAGCCAAGACCCGGGGAACACTGAAGCTTTCTTT.

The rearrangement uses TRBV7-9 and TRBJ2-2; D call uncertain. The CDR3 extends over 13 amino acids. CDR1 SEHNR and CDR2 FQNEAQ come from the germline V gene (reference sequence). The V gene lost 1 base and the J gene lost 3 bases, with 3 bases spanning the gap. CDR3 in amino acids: CASSLGYTGELFF. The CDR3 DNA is TGTGCCAGCAGCTTAGGGTACACCGGGGAGCTGTTTTTT.

This CDR3 is CASSLGQAGGWETQYF. Here the CDR3 DNA reads TGTGCCAGCAGCTTAGGACAAGCGGGGGGCTGGGAGACCCAGTACTTC. The rearrangement joins TRBV7-9 to TRBJ2-5; 9 positions agree with TRBD2. CDR1 SEHNR and CDR2 FQNEAQ come from the germline V gene (reference sequence). V lost 1 base and J lost 5; bases outside the gene matches: 8. This CDR3 comprises 16 residues. The complete variable domain, with remaining parts taken from reference TRBV7-9 and TRBJ2-5, reads DTGVSQNPRHKITKRGQNVTFRCDPISEHNRLYWYRQTLGQGPEFLTYFQNEAQLEKSRLLSDRFSAERPKGSFSTLEIQRTEQGDSAMYLCASSLGQAGGWETQYFGPGTRLLVL.

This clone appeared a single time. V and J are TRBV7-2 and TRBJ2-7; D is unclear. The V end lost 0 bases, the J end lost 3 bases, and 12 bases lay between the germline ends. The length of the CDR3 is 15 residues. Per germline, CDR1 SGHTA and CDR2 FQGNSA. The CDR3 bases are TGTGCCAGCAGCTTAGCGGTCAACCCCAGCTACGAGCAGTACGTC. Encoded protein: CASSLAVNPSYEQYV.

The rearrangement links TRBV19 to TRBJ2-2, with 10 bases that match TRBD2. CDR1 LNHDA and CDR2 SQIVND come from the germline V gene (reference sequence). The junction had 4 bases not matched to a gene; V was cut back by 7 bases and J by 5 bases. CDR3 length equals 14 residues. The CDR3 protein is CASIKAGGTGELFF. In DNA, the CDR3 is TGTGCCAGTATAAAAGCGGGAGGGACCGGGGAGCTGTTTTTT.

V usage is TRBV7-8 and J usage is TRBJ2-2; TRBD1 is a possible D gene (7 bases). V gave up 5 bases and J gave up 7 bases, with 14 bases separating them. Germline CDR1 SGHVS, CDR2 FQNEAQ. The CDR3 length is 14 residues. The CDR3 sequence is CASSRQGGIGELFF. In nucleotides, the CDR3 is TGTGCCAGCAGCAGGCAGGGGGGAATCGGGGAGCTGTTTTTT.

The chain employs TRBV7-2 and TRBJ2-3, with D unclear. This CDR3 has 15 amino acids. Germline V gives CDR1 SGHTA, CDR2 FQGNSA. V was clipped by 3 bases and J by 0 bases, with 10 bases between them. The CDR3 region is CASSFGSSSTDTQYF. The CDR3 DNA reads TGTGCCAGCAGCTTCGGCAGTTCTAGCACAGATACGCAGTATTTT.

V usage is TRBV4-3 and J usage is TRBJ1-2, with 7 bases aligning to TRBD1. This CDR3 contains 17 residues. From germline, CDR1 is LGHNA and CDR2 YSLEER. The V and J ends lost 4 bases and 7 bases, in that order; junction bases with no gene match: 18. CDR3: CASSLPLRVQGEGGYTF. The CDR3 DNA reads TGCGCCAGCAGCCTACCTCTACGGGTCCAGGGGGAGGGTGGCTACACCTTC.

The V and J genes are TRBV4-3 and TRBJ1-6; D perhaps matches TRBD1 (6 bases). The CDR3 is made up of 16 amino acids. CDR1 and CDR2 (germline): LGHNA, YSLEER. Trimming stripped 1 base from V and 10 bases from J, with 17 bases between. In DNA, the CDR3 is TGCGCCAGCAGCCAAGTAGGTCGTGAGGGGGGATCACCCCTCCACTTT. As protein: CASSQVGREGGSPLHF.

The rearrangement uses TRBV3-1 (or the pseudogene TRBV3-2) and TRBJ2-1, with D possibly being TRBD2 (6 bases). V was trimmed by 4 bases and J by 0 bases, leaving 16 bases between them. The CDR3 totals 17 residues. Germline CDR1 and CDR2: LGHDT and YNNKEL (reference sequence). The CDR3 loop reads CASSLRTISSSYNEQFF. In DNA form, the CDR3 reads TGTGCCAGCAGCCTAAGGACTATATCGAGCTCCTACAATGAGCAGTTCTTC.

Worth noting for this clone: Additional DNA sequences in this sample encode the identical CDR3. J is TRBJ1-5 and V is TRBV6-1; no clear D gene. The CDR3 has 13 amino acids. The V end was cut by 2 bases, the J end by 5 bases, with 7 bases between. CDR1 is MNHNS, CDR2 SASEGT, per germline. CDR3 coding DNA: TGTGCCAGCAGTGAATCGAGGGATCAGCCCCAGCATTTT. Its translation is CASSESRDQPQHF.

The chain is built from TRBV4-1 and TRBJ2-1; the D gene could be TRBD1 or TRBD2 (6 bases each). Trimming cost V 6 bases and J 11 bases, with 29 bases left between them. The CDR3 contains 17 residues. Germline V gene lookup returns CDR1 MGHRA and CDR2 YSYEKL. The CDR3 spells CASSPDGSGLLRGQQFF. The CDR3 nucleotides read TGCGCCAGCAGTCCCGATGGGTCGGGACTCCTCCGGGGGCAGCAGTTCTTC.